This passage covers 14 T cell receptor beta chains from one sample sequenced in a study of long-term antiretroviral therapy in people with HIV. Version v3.0 of the immunoSEQ assay was performed at survey level. The protocol was immunoSEQ multiplex PCR, while the TCRdb copy is restricted to in-frame clones and leaves out a portion. The repertoire includes 25,000 to 30,000 clones, roughly 84% of them detected once, and 6.2% sits in the top ten. This material consisted of unsorted PBMCs, taken 0.4 years after starting antiretroviral therapy. Receptors were obtained from a young man with HIV.

This clone appeared once. The CDR3 nucleotides are TGTGCCAGCACCTGGGCAGGGAGCTCCTACGAGCAGTACTTC. It encodes CASTWAGSSYEQYF. This chain uses TRBV28 with TRBJ2-7, with D perhaps TRBD1 or TRBD2 (5 bases each). Looked up from germline, CDR1 is MDHEN and CDR2 is SYDVKM. CDR3 size: 14 residues. V lost 7 bases and J lost 0, with 13 bases in between.

This sequence joins TRBV27 and TRBJ2-7; 7 positions agree with TRBD1. Germline V gene sequence: CDR1 MNHEY, CDR2 SMNVEV (reference sequence). CDR3 length: 16 residues. Unmatched junction bases numbered 14, after V lost 4 bases and J lost 5 bases. CDR3 nucleotide sequence: TGTGCCAGCAGTTCCCTCCCGACAGGGCTACTTCACGAGCAGTACTTC. This codes for CASSSLPTGLLHEQYF.

On this clone itself: This sample also contains other DNA sequences that code for the same CDR3. The V gene is TRBV4-3, the J gene TRBJ1-3; the D is unclear. The CDR3 is made up of 15 amino acids. Looked up from germline, CDR1 is LGHNA and CDR2 is YSLEER. Trimming pared 0 bases from V and 1 base from J, leaving 7 bases between. The CDR3 spells CASSQDRVSGNTIYF. The CDR3, as DNA: TGCGCCAGCAGCCAAGATCGGGTTTCTGGAAACACCATATATTTT.

The chain links TRBV6-5 to TRBJ2-7, with 8 positions matching TRBD2. Trimming cost V 7 bases and J 5 bases; bases outside gene matches: 10. The germline gives CDR1 MNHEY, CDR2 SVGAGI. There are 14 residues in the CDR3. The CDR3 spells CASTPGGEEDEQYF. The CDR3 DNA sequence: TGTGCCAGCACCCCGGGAGGGGAAGAGGACGAGCAGTACTTC.

The chain is built from TRBV12-5 and TRBJ2-3; either TRBD1 or TRBD2 may fit D (5 bases each). The CDR3 consists of 14 residues. The V end lost 5 bases, the J end lost 4 bases, and 13 bases lay between the germline ends. Germline CDR1 LGHNT, CDR2 FRNRAP. The CDR3 nucleotides read TGTGCTAGTGGTGCTCCGGGACCCGCAGATACGCAGTATTTT. Amino acids: CASGAPGPADTQYF.

The chain couples TRBV19 to TRBJ2-1; D not resolved. Germline CDR1 LNHDA, CDR2 SQIVND (reference sequence). The CDR3 has 14 amino acids. Trimming left V 4 bases short and J 0 bases short, with 7 bases between. Here the CDR3 DNA reads TGTGCCAGTAGTAGCGGAAGCTCCTACAATGAGCAGTTCTTC. This gives the protein CASSSGSSYNEQFF.

In its sample, this clone was seen a few times. The chain employs TRBV28 and TRBJ1-5; TRBD1 matches at 8 bases. With V trimmed by 7 bases and J by 3 bases, 5 bases remained unmatched. The CDR3 is made up of 14 amino acids. The V gene's germline CDR1 is MDHEN and CDR2 SYDVKM. CDR3 in amino acids: CASTGGWFNQPQHF. CDR3 bases: TGTGCCAGCACAGGGGGCTGGTTCAATCAGCCCCAGCATTTT.

The chain joins TRBV11-2 to TRBJ1-2; D is unclear. The CDR3 contains 11 residues. Trimming pared 3 bases from V and 6 bases from J, leaving 5 bases between. The germline V gene has CDR1 SGHAT and CDR2 FQNNGV. CDR3 nucleotide sequence: TGTGCCAGCAGCTTTCTGAATGGCTACACCTTC. Its protein product is CASSFLNGYTF.

V is TRBV6-4 and J is TRBJ2-2; no reliable D call. V was cut by 5 bases and J by 4 bases, with 8 bases left in between. The CDR3 length is 13 residues. Germline V CDR1 and CDR2: MRHNA, SNTAGT. The CDR3 loop is CASSRSFTGELFF. The CDR3 bases are TGTGCCAGCAGTCGGAGCTTCACCGGGGAGCTGTTTTTT.

The J gene is TRBJ2-5, the V gene TRBV6-5; 9 bases agree with TRBD1. CDR3 length: 14 residues. From germline, CDR1 is MNHEY and CDR2 SVGAGI. V lost 0 bases and J lost 6; bases outside the gene matches: 2. CDR3 protein: CASSYSTGGKTQYF. CDR3 nucleotide sequence: TGTGCCAGCAGTTACTCAACAGGGGGCAAGACCCAGTACTTC.

The chain employs TRBV10-3 and TRBJ1-2; possibly TRBD1 for D (5 bases). There are 13 residues in the CDR3. The germline V gene has CDR1 ENHRY and CDR2 SYGVKD. The V and J ends lost 3 bases and 6 bases respectively, with 11 bases between them. The CDR3 coding sequence is TGTGCCATCAGTGATTATTGGGGGAATGGCTACACCTTC. Translation gives CAISDYWGNGYTF.

The CDR3 DNA sequence: TGTGCCAGCACCCTAGGGGTGGGCTCTGGAAACACCATATATTTT. Translated, it gives CASTLGVGSGNTIYF. This chain links TRBV27 with TRBJ1-3; perhaps TRBD1 as D (5 bases). V lost 7 bases, J lost 0 bases, and 13 bases lay in between. This CDR3 spans 15 amino acids. Germline assignment: CDR1 MNHEY and CDR2 SMNVEV (reference sequence).

This sequence joins TRBV5-4 and TRBJ2-1, with D maybe TRBD1 (6 bases). Looked up from germline, CDR1 is SGHNT and CDR2 is YYREEE (reference sequence). The ends were cut back, 1 base at V and 6 bases at J, with 14 bases in the middle. This CDR3 is built from 15 residues. DNA of the CDR3: TGTGCCAGCAGCTTGTCCGTGACAGGCCTCAATGAGCAGTTCTTC. It is translated as CASSLSVTGLNEQFF.

The chain couples TRBV19 to TRBJ2-3; 10 bases are a match to TRBD2. The CDR3 length is 15 residues. V shed 2 bases and J 5 bases; nucleotides not matched to a gene: 4. Looked up from germline, CDR1 is LNHDA and CDR2 is SQIVND (reference sequence). The CDR3 here is CASSIRASGGDTQYF. CDR3 bases: TGTGCCAGTAGTATAAGGGCTAGCGGGGGAGATACGCAGTATTTT.